This T cell receptor (beta chain) was identified during a study of T cells in Graves' hyperthyroidism and ophthalmopathy. PBMCs were collected from a roughly 9.7 ml volume of fresh peripheral blood. A few counts support this clonotype. V lost 6 bases and J lost 6, with 15 bases in between. The germline gives CDR1 LGHNA, CDR2 YNFKEQ. The CDR3 loop spans 14 amino acids. From RNA transcripts, TCR beta CDR3 regions were amplified. The HTBI primer set drove a first-round RT-PCR of the TCR CDR3. TCRdb called the multiplex PCR reads again in MiXCR, with one record for every CDR3 protein. The table shows over 700,000 distinct CDR3 sequences, with around a third occurring only once.

Sequencing used blood. The J gene is TRBJ1-5, the V gene TRBV4-2, with a possible D match to TRBD1 (5 bases). The clonotype originates from a woman aged 40 to 50 with Graves' hyperthyroidism. The CDR3 region is CASSFRGDSQPQHF. The DNA for the CDR3 is TGTGCCAGCAGTTTTCGAGGGGATAGTCAGCCCCAGCATTTT.